This T cell receptor beta chain was documented in a study of cytomegalovirus exposure and HLA in healthy donors (dated by TCRdb to between 2016 and 2019). With respect to the entire study: The 650 to 750 repertoires of the first cohort and the 120 validation repertoires were produced on the same platform, according to a later analysis. In addition to the first cohort of around 670 subjects, a separate validation cohort of about 120 different subjects was used. The aim of the study was to test whether cataloging public T cell receptors could identify signatures of past pathogen exposure. High-throughput TCR immunosequencing, statistical association of individual TCRs with disease status, and machine learning were combined to predict cytomegalovirus infection status. Broad study findings and their caveats: While some public TCRs were present in many individuals, most TCR sequences turned up only very rarely across donors. The authors suggested that the approach could potentially be extended to other disease states and immunological phenotypes. In a later analysis, TCRs clustered in the first cohort were found to also tend to co-occur in the 120 or so validation repertoires, with approximately 95% of cluster scores above 0. In vitro tests confirmed that three of the cytomegalovirus-associated TCR beta chains recognize cytomegalovirus antigens. A total of fewer than 200 TCR beta chains were listed by the study as associated with cytomegalovirus. A later analysis had no HLA typing for the validation cohort, so co-occurrence there was scored across all 120 repertoires. The classifier was reported to diagnose cytomegalovirus status with high specificity and sensitivity in both the original and validation cohorts.

Donors formed part of the validation cohort, which comprised some 120 subjects and was distinct from the first cohort of roughly 600 subjects. A word on this clone: The antigen it recognizes is unknown. No base-level quality is on record; no much larger clone is a single base apart.

V is reduced by 2 bases and J by 7 bases, leaving a spacing of 5 bases between them. The cysteine opens and the phenylalanine closes a CDR3 of 11 amino acids. Just CDR3 DNA is preserved here, 33 bases in frame from base 1. The germline V gene yields SQVTM for CDR1 and ANQGSEA for CDR2. The library was generated by the immunoSEQ multiplex PCR assay. The authors' analysis ran thus. A statistical classification framework was built for diagnosing cytomegalovirus status from the catalog of TCR beta chain sequences. Imported from immuneACCESS, the table was reduced by TCRdb to in-frame sequences with V and J called. These copies leave out some clones; in studies compared against another copy, an unresolved V gene accounts for under half, and the cause of the remainder is not known. V and J calls and clone size come straight from that table; D and trimming were deduced from the DNA. This sample holds approximately 300,000 clones; more than 80% were observed only once. Around 0.8% of the sample belongs to the ten largest clones.

The sequence links TRBV29-1 to TRBJ2-2; a confident D gene designation cannot be given. This receptor was obtained from a woman under 30 in good health and CMV-seronegative. The material sequenced was PBMCs. The CDR3 is CSVEWLGELFF. The DNA sequence follows: TGCAGCGTTGAATGGCTCGGGGAGCTGTTTTTT.